Presented here are 10 T cell receptor beta chains from one specimen sequenced in a study of blood T cell repertoires in COVID-19. The method was immunoSEQ multiplex PCR; TCRdb's version includes in-frame clones alone and lacks a portion of them. Found here are tens of thousands of clones, roughly nine tenths of them singletons; the top ten hold roughly 15%. Sequencing was done on a sample of peripheral blood. The receptors derive from a man of 80 years or more with acute or convalescent COVID-19.

The V call is TRBV2, the J call TRBJ2-3; TRBD2 matches at 8 bases. V shed 11 bases, J shed 5 bases, and the junction held 15 bases outside the gene matches. This CDR3 region has 15 residues. The V gene's germline CDR1 is SNHLY and CDR2 FYNNEI. The CDR3 is CAGSRGLGVGDTQYF. CDR3 sequence (DNA): TGTGCCGGCTCGAGGGGACTAGGGGTGGGAGATACGCAGTATTTT.

The chain carries TRBV7-3 and TRBJ2-7; 7 bases match TRBD2. CDR1 SGHTA and CDR2 FQGTGA come from the germline V gene. J lost 4 bases, V lost 5 bases, and 11 bases had no gene match. The CDR3 consists of 15 residues. The CDR3 DNA reads as TGTGCCAGCAGCCTATTCGGGGGGACGGGGTACGAGCAGTACTTC. Its translation: CASSLFGGTGYEQYF. The full variable domain, in which reference TRBV7-3 and TRBJ2-7 provide the parts outside the CDR3, is GAGVSQTPSNKVTEKGKYVELRCDPISGHTALYWYRQSLGQGPEFLIYFQGTGAADDSGLPNDRFFAVRPEGSVSTLKIQRTERGDSAVYLCASSLFGGTGYEQYFGPGTRLTVT.

This chain uses TRBV2 with TRBJ1-4; D is unresolved. The V gene lost 6 bases and the J gene lost 6 bases, with 14 bases spanning the gap. The germline V gene has CDR1 SNHLY and CDR2 FYNNEI. The CDR3 covers 14 residues. CDR3 protein: CASRAVDFHEKLFF. The CDR3 nucleotides read TGTGCCAGCAGGGCCGTCGACTTCCATGAAAAACTGTTTTTT.

This chain links TRBV6-5 with TRBJ2-2; TRBD1 matches 8 bases. V lost 6 bases to trimming and J lost 9 bases; unmatched junction nucleotides: 9. Germline V gene data show CDR1 as MNHEY and CDR2 as SVGAGI. CDR3 size: 14 residues. DNA of the CDR3: TGTGCCAGCAGCGAGACAGGGGATTTCAGGGAGCTGTTTTTT. Residues: CASSETGDFRELFF.

The chain employs TRBV2 and TRBJ1-1; tentatively, D is TRBD1 (6 bases). The CDR3 is made up of 14 amino acids. V was shortened by 0 bases and J by 3 bases, with 8 bases between the two germline ends. Germline V lookup: CDR1 SNHLY, CDR2 FYNNEI. CDR3 nucleotide sequence: TGTGCCAGCAGTGAAGCGTACAGGGACACTGAAGCTTTCTTT. Translation: CASSEAYRDTEAFF.

This clone was seen just once. V is TRBV5-1 and J is TRBJ1-6; D perhaps matches TRBD1 (5 bases). Per the germline V gene, CDR1 is SGHRS and CDR2 is YFSETQ. The germline V and J ends were trimmed by 4 bases and 14 bases, with 16 bases remaining between them. The CDR3 is 13 amino acids. CDR3 amino acids: CASSEAGQGTLHF. The CDR3 DNA reads TGCGCCAGCAGCGAGGCCGGACAAGGGACCCTCCACTTT.

The chain is built from TRBV15 and TRBJ1-3; TRBD1 matches at 7 bases. This CDR3 contains 16 residues. The germline V gene has CDR1 LNHNV and CDR2 YYDKDF (reference sequence). V shed 5 bases and J 0 bases; nucleotides not matched to a gene: 7. CDR3 bases: TGTGCCACCAGCCCTTATCGGGACAGCTCTGGAAACACCATATATTTT. This sequence encodes CATSPYRDSSGNTIYF.

The rearrangement uses TRBV21-1 and TRBJ1-1; the tabulated D call, TRBD1, remains unverified against the DNA. TRBV21-1 is a known pseudogene. This CDR3 region has 19 residues. CDR3 in amino acids: CASSRPTGPGKDDYREAFF. The CDR3 DNA reads TGTGCCAGCAGCAGACCGACAGGGCCAGGAAAGGACGATTATCGTGAAGCTTTCTTT.

The V and J genes are TRBV5-1 and TRBJ2-7, with 9 bases that match TRBD2. From germline, CDR1 is SGHRS and CDR2 YFSETQ. CDR3 length: 13 amino acids. V gave up 4 bases and J gave up 6 bases; unmatched junction bases: 5. CDR3 amino acids: CASSIAGGLEQYF. CDR3 bases: TGCGCCAGCAGCATTGCGGGGGGGCTCGAGCAGTACTTC.

The chain employs TRBV10-3 and TRBJ2-1; 9 nucleotides agree with TRBD2. V lost 3 bases to trimming and J lost 2 bases; unmatched junction nucleotides: 2. Germline values: CDR1 ENHRY, CDR2 SYGVKD. The CDR3 spans 15 residues. The CDR3: CAISDVAGAYNEQFF. DNA of the CDR3: TGTGCCATCAGTGATGTAGCGGGAGCCTACAATGAGCAGTTCTTC.